Below are 19 T cell receptor beta chains sequenced from a single sample in a study of T cell responses to AZD1222 COVID-19 vaccine. Only in-frame clones appear in the TCRdb table, and some are missing; sequencing was by immunoSEQ multiplex PCR. The data show some 140,000 clones, around 90% seen once. The sample in question was peripheral blood, obtained on day 0 of AZD1222 vaccination. These receptors were obtained from an adult in good health.

The chain combines TRBV7-2 with TRBJ2-5; TRBD2 aligns across 8 bases. This CDR3 has 15 residues. Unmatched junction bases numbered 9, after V lost 4 bases and J lost 5 bases. Germline CDR1 SGHTA, CDR2 FQGNSA. The CDR3 region is CASSSRGGYGETQYF. The CDR3 nucleotides are TGTGCCAGCAGCTCCCGGGGGGGGTATGGGGAGACCCAGTACTTC.

This clone was observed a handful of times. The chain has TRBV5-1 and TRBJ1-1; D is perhaps TRBD1 (5 bases). The CDR3 runs to 13 residues. CDR1 is SGHRS and CDR2 is YFSETQ in the germline V gene. Between the trimmed V and J ends, which lost 0 bases and 6 bases, there was a span of 9 bases. The CDR3 region is CASSLGWDAEAFF. CDR3 DNA: TGCGCCAGCAGCTTGGGGTGGGACGCTGAAGCTTTCTTT.

This chain joins TRBV4-3 and TRBJ2-7; D may match TRBD1 or TRBD2 (5 bases each). With 0 bases removed from V and 0 bases from J, the gap between germline ends came to 15 bases. Germline V gene lookup returns CDR1 LGHNA and CDR2 YSLEER. The CDR3 covers 17 residues. The CDR3 DNA reads as TGCGCCAGCAGCCAAGATCATCAGGGAACTAGCTCCTACGAGCAGTACTTC. Translated: CASSQDHQGTSSYEQYF.

V usage is TRBV14 and J usage is TRBJ2-5, with 7 bases identical to TRBD1. The germline gives CDR1 SGHDN, CDR2 FVKESK. J gave up 3 bases and V 4 bases, and 5 bases lay outside the gene matches. The CDR3 has 14 amino acids. CDR3 amino acids: CASSPPGQKETQYF. CDR3 nucleotides: TGTGCCAGCAGCCCCCCGGGACAGAAAGAGACCCAGTACTTC. The full variable domain, in which reference TRBV14 and TRBJ2-5 provide the parts outside the CDR3, is EAGVTQFPSHSVIEKGQTVTLRCDPISGHDNLYWYRRVMGKEIKFLLHFVKESKQDESGMPNNRFLAERTGGTYSTLKVQPAELEDSGVYFCASSPPGQKETQYFGPGTRLLVL.

The chain links TRBV19 to TRBJ2-7; 9 bases align to TRBD1. J gave up 3 bases and V 3 bases, and 6 bases lay outside the gene matches. Germline V CDR1 and CDR2: LNHDA, SQIVND (reference sequence). The CDR3 contains 15 residues. Here the CDR3 DNA reads TGTGCCAGTAGTATTTTGGACAGGGGAATCTACGAGCAGTACTTC. This sequence encodes CASSILDRGIYEQYF.

This clone was seen more than once but under ten times. The CDR3 coding sequence is TGCAGTGCTAGTCGACTATCTTCCTACGAGCAGTACTTC. It specifies CSASRLSSYEQYF. This chain links TRBV20-1 with TRBJ2-7; maybe TRBD2 (5 bases). The germline V gene has CDR1 DFQATT and CDR2 SNEGSKA (reference sequence). The CDR3 has 13 residues. Trimming stripped 3 bases from V and 1 base from J, with 10 bases between.

In DNA, the CDR3 is TGCGCCAGCAGCTTAACCGACAGGGTGGAAGCTTTCTTT. Translating it yields CASSLTDRVEAFF. The genes are TRBV5-1 and TRBJ1-1; 7 positions match TRBD1. Losses at the gene ends were 2 bases for V and 8 bases for J; bases not matched to a gene: 6. The CDR3 contains 13 residues. The germline gives CDR1 SGHRS, CDR2 YFSETQ.

The chain combines TRBV5-1 with TRBJ1-4; unclear D gene. Germline-derived CDR1 and CDR2 are SGHRS and YFSETQ. The V end lost 0 bases, the J end lost 1 base, and 7 bases lay between the germline ends. The length of the CDR3 is 15 residues. CDR3 residues: CASSLVGGTNEKLFF. CDR3 in DNA: TGCGCCAGCAGCTTGGTGGGAGGAACTAATGAAAAACTGTTTTTT.

The V and J genes are TRBV27 and TRBJ2-5; 10 bases match TRBD1. This CDR3 has 16 amino acids. V was pared by 8 bases and J by 4 bases, with 13 bases of the junction left unmatched. Germline CDR1 and CDR2: MNHEY and SMNVEV (reference sequence). This CDR3 is CASRNHGRDRGETQYF. DNA for the CDR3: TGTGCCAGCCGAAATCATGGCCGGGACAGGGGAGAGACCCAGTACTTC.

The gene calls are TRBV30 and TRBJ1-3; tentatively, D is TRBD1 (6 bases). V was trimmed by 0 bases and J by 2 bases, leaving 8 bases between them. The CDR3 sequence is 14 residues long. The germline CDR1 and CDR2 sequences are GTSNPN and SVGIG (reference sequence). CDR3 coding DNA: TGTGCCTGGAGTGTAGGGGGGGCTGGAAACACCATATATTTT. Protein: CAWSVGGAGNTIYF.

The rearrangement links TRBV6-6 to TRBJ2-3; D perhaps matches TRBD2 (7 bases). The CDR3 contains 18 residues. V lost 6 bases and J 5 bases, leaving 27 bases between the germline ends. CDR1 is MNHNY and CDR2 is SVGAGI in the germline V gene (reference sequence). CDR3 loop: CASSRASIGGEYGDTQYF. CDR3 DNA: TGTGCCAGCAGCCGAGCGAGTATAGGGGGGGAATATGGAGATACGCAGTATTTT.

The rearrangement joins TRBV14 to TRBJ2-1; no definite D call. The CDR3 has 19 amino acids. The germline V gene encodes CDR1 SGHDN and CDR2 FVKESK. Trimming pared 0 bases from V and 0 bases from J, leaving 18 bases between. The CDR3 DNA reads TGTGCCAGCAGCCAAGATCCCGCCTCTCCACTGAGCTCCTACAATGAGCAGTTCTTC. It encodes CASSQDPASPLSSYNEQFF.

The chain combines TRBV2 with TRBJ2-5; D not certain. Germline CDR1 and CDR2: SNHLY and FYNNEI. CDR3 length equals 12 residues. The germline V and J ends were trimmed by 6 bases and 9 bases, with 14 bases remaining between them. CDR3 nucleotide sequence: TGTGCCAGCAGCCCCCCGGAGAGCCCCCAGTACTTC. This encodes CASSPPESPQYF.

The V gene is TRBV3-1 (or the pseudogene TRBV3-2), the J gene TRBJ1-4, with D possibly matching TRBD1 (5 bases). V was pared by 2 bases and J by 3 bases, with 22 bases between. Germline CDR1 is LGHDT and CDR2 is YNNKEL (reference sequence). The CDR3 covers 19 residues. The CDR3: CASSQHGAGTHPANEKLFF. The CDR3 DNA is TGTGCCAGCAGCCAACATGGGGCAGGTACCCACCCTGCTAATGAAAAACTGTTTTTT.

This sequence joins TRBV4-2 and TRBJ1-1; a weak D match, TRBD1 (5 bases). This CDR3 is built from 14 residues. Trimming removed 1 base at V and 2 bases at J, with 8 bases between. Germline CDR1 LGHNA, CDR2 YNFKEQ. The CDR3 nucleotides are TGTGCCAGCAGCCAAGGGGGGGGAAACACTGAAGCTTTCTTT. Protein sequence: CASSQGGGNTEAFF.

This clone is a singleton in its sample. The V and J genes are TRBV28 and TRBJ1-3, with D hard to call. The V gene lost 1 base and the J gene lost 4 bases, with 8 bases spanning the gap. This CDR3 is 14 amino acids long. Germline V gives CDR1 MDHEN, CDR2 SYDVKM. The CDR3 DNA reads as TGTGCCAGCAGTTTATCCCCTCCGGGAAACACCATATATTTT. Encoded protein: CASSLSPPGNTIYF.

This chain connects TRBV5-1 to TRBJ1-5; a possible D gene is TRBD1 (6 bases). Between the trimmed V and J ends, which lost 3 bases and 6 bases, there was a span of 10 bases. The CDR3 totals 13 residues. The V gene's germline CDR1 is SGHRS and CDR2 YFSETQ. CDR3 nucleotide sequence: TGCGCCAGCAGCTGGCAGGGGTCTCAGCCCCAGCATTTT. Its translation is CASSWQGSQPQHF.

V usage is TRBV19 and J usage is TRBJ2-3, with D maybe TRBD1 (5 bases). From germline, CDR1 is LNHDA and CDR2 SQIVND (reference sequence). Trimming left V 5 bases short and J 4 bases short, with 10 bases between. The CDR3 is 13 amino acids. DNA of the CDR3: TGTGCCAGTAGTGTCCAGGGCCCAGATACGCAGTATTTT. The encoded protein is CASSVQGPDTQYF.

This clone was recorded only once. The chain has TRBV5-6 and TRBJ2-7, with D uncertain. CDR3 size: 13 residues. V was shortened by 0 bases and J by 4 bases, with 8 bases between the two germline ends. Germline V gene lookup returns CDR1 SGHDT and CDR2 YYEEEE. The DNA for the CDR3 is TGTGCCAGCAGCTTGGTACTGGGTTACGAGCAGTACTTC. This gives the protein CASSLVLGYEQYF.